The 22 T cell receptor beta chains in this list originate from one sample, sequenced in a study of blood T cell repertoires in COVID-19. Here immunoSEQ multiplex PCR was the method, and the copy in TCRdb shows in-frame clones only, minus some. The repertoire holds 250,000 to 300,000 clones, with about 90% as singletons. Sequenced sample: peripheral blood. The receptor source for this set is a woman in her forties or fifties who had recovered from COVID-19.

The J gene is TRBJ1-3, the V gene TRBV29-1; TRBD1 agrees at 8 bases. This CDR3 has 13 amino acids. The ends lost 5 bases at V and 2 bases at J; junction bases unmatched: 2. From germline, CDR1 is SQVTM and CDR2 ANQGSEA. CDR3 nucleotide sequence: TGCAGCGTTCAACAGGGGGCTGGAAACACCATATATTTT. The encoded protein is CSVQQGAGNTIYF.

The chain recombines TRBV5-1 with TRBJ2-6; tentatively, D is TRBD1 (6 bases). The germline V gene has CDR1 SGHRS and CDR2 YFSETQ. V was trimmed by 3 bases and J by 0 bases, leaving 10 bases between them. CDR3 length: 16 residues. In DNA form, the CDR3 reads TGCGCCAGCAGCTCTTTACAGGGCTCTGGGGCCAACGTCCTGACTTTC. It translates to CASSSLQGSGANVLTF.

The chain links TRBV24-1 to TRBJ2-3, with D perhaps TRBD1 (5 bases). The germline V gene encodes CDR1 KGHDR and CDR2 SFDVKD. V lost 5 bases to trimming and J lost 2 bases, with 13 bases between them. The CDR3 totals 15 residues. CDR3 DNA: TGTGCCACCAGTGGGACAAGCCCGTACACAGATACGCAGTATTTT. Protein product: CATSGTSPYTDTQYF.

The gene calls are TRBV5-3 and TRBJ2-1; D perhaps matches TRBD2 (5 bases). TRBV5-3 qualifies as an ORF whose function is uncertain. The CDR3 totals 18 residues. V was clipped by 6 bases and J by 0 bases, with 22 bases between them. The CDR3 loop reads CARKPLSGSRSSYNEQFF. The CDR3 bases are TGTGCCAGAAAACCTTTATCGGGAAGCCGGAGCTCCTACAATGAGCAGTTCTTC.

This chain uses TRBV3-1 (or the pseudogene TRBV3-2) with TRBJ2-3; D may be TRBD2 (5 bases). The CDR3 consists of 18 residues. Trimming took 0 bases from V and 7 from J, leaving 23 bases between them. CDR1 is LGHDT, CDR2 YNNKEL, per germline (reference sequence). The CDR3 bases are TGTGCCAGCAGCCAAGATAACGGGGATTTAAAGAAGTCCAATACGCAGTATTTT. Encoded protein: CASSQDNGDLKKSNTQYF.

The chain combines TRBV7-2 with TRBJ2-1, with TRBD2 matching over 16 bases. The J segment lost 7 bases and the V segment lost 3 bases, leaving 6 bases of the junction unmatched. CDR1 is SGHTA, CDR2 FQGNSA, per germline. This CDR3 region has 17 residues. This CDR3 reads CASSFQGLAGGRNEQFF. CDR3 nucleotides: TGTGCCAGCAGCTTCCAGGGACTAGCGGGAGGGCGGAATGAGCAGTTCTTC. The complete variable domain, with remaining parts taken from reference TRBV7-2 and TRBJ2-1, reads GAGVSQSPSNKVTEKGKDVELRCDPISGHTALYWYRQSLGQGLEFLIYFQGNSAPDKSGLPSDRFSAERTGGSVSTLTIQRTQQEDSAVYLCASSFQGLAGGRNEQFFGPGTRLTVL.

CDR3 in amino acids: CASSKGSGDPHEQYF. CDR3 in DNA: TGTGCCAGCAGCAAAGGTAGCGGAGACCCCCACGAGCAGTACTTC. This chain links TRBV21-1 with TRBJ2-7; the table's D gene call, TRBD2, was not cross checked with the DNA. TRBV21-1 is a recognized pseudogene. CDR3 length equals 15 residues.

The genes are TRBV10-3 and TRBJ1-1, with 9 bases lining up with TRBD1. The junction had 6 bases not matched to a gene; V was cut back by 4 bases and J by 12 bases. This CDR3 region has 12 residues. Germline assignment: CDR1 ENHRY and CDR2 SYGVKD. For the CDR3, the DNA is TGTGCCATCAGTGGGGGGACAGGGAATACTTTCTTT. Its translation: CAISGGTGNTFF.

The DNA for the CDR3 is TGTGCCAGCAGTGGCGGCCCAGTCCTTAACTATGGCTACACCTTC. Translated: CASSGGPVLNYGYTF. The chain recombines TRBV2 with TRBJ1-2, with D unresolved. Germline values: CDR1 SNHLY, CDR2 FYNNEI. Trimming took 4 bases from V and 1 from J, leaving 13 bases between them. This CDR3 region has 15 residues.

This rearrangement joins TRBV5-5 to TRBJ1-1; a weak D match, TRBD1 (5 bases). The V end was cut by 4 bases, the J end by 1 base, with 14 bases between. Germline-derived CDR1 and CDR2 are SGHKS and YYEKEE (reference sequence). The CDR3 totals 15 residues. CDR3 protein: CASSPSGFTNTEAFF. The CDR3 DNA reads as TGTGCCAGCAGCCCGTCAGGGTTCACGAACACTGAAGCTTTCTTT.

The count of this clone is one. J is TRBJ1-1 and V is TRBV4-2; D ambiguous. V lost 3 bases and J lost 0, with 5 bases in between. Germline CDR1 LGHNA, CDR2 YNFKEQ. The CDR3 is made up of 13 amino acids. CDR3 amino acids: CASSQQVNTEAFF. CDR3 coding DNA: TGTGCCAGCAGCCAGCAGGTGAACACTGAAGCTTTCTTT.

The V call is TRBV4-1, the J call TRBJ2-1; D gene ambiguous. The germline CDR1 and CDR2 sequences are MGHRA and YSYEKL. The V end was cut by 2 bases, the J end by 2 bases, with 13 bases between. CDR3 size: 16 residues. In nucleotides, the CDR3 is TGCGCCAGCAGCCAACTAGACCTAATGACCTACAATGAGCAGTTCTTC. Translation gives CASSQLDLMTYNEQFF.

The J gene is TRBJ2-3, the V gene TRBV28; 8 bases are a match to TRBD1. The CDR3 is made up of 14 amino acids. In germline, CDR1 is MDHEN, CDR2 SYDVKM. Losses at the gene ends were 4 bases for V and 5 bases for J; bases not matched to a gene: 5. CDR3 sequence reads: CASSSTGTGDTQYF. The CDR3, as DNA: TGTGCCAGCAGTTCGACCGGGACAGGAGATACGCAGTATTTT.

This clone was seen once. The chain has TRBV4-3 and TRBJ2-4; 8 bases align to TRBD1. After removal of 4 bases from V and 2 bases from J, the junction contained 1 base not matched to a gene. The germline gives CDR1 LGHNA, CDR2 YSLEER. This CDR3 spans 14 amino acids. CDR3 sequence (DNA): TGCGCCAGCAGCCGGGACAGGACCAAAAACATTCAGTACTTC. It encodes CASSRDRTKNIQYF.

This chain joins TRBV5-4 and TRBJ2-2, with 10 bases fitting TRBD2. V shed 4 bases and J 3 bases; nucleotides not matched to a gene: 3. CDR3 length: 15 amino acids. Germline CDR1 reads SGHNT; CDR2 reads YYREEE (reference sequence). The CDR3 spells CASSRTSGYTGELFF. CDR3 nucleotide sequence: TGTGCCAGCAGCCGGACTAGCGGCTACACCGGGGAGCTGTTTTTT.

The chain couples TRBV7-3 to TRBJ2-3; TRBD1 matches 7 bases. Germline-derived CDR1 and CDR2 are SGHTA and FQGTGA. Trimming took 5 bases from V and 4 from J; bases not matched to a gene: 6. The CDR3 covers 14 residues. DNA of the CDR3: TGTGCCAGCAGCGCCCGACAGGGTCCAGATACGCAGTATTTT. Its translation: CASSARQGPDTQYF.

The chain uses TRBV27 and TRBJ2-5; perhaps TRBD2 as D (5 bases). The V and J ends lost 6 bases and 12 bases respectively, with 20 bases between them. The CDR3 has 13 amino acids. Germline V gene lookup returns CDR1 MNHEY and CDR2 SMNVEV (reference sequence). This CDR3 reads CASRPITLRGEYF. The CDR3 bases are TGTGCCAGCAGGCCAATCACCCTACGGGGAGAGTACTTC.

In this sample, this clone turned up a few times. The rearrangement joins TRBV19 to TRBJ2-2, with TRBD1 as a possible D gene (6 bases). Germline values: CDR1 LNHDA, CDR2 SQIVND (reference sequence). This CDR3 spans 15 amino acids. V was shortened by 5 bases and J by 0 bases, with 10 bases between the two germline ends. The CDR3 loop is CASSLTGSNTGELFF. In nucleotides, the CDR3 is TGTGCCAGTAGTTTGACAGGTTCGAACACCGGGGAGCTGTTTTTT.

The rearrangement links TRBV7-9 to TRBJ1-4; 8 nucleotides agree with TRBD1. This CDR3 is built from 14 residues. CDR1 is SEHNR and CDR2 is FQNEAQ in the germline V gene (reference sequence). After removal of 5 bases from V and 8 bases from J, the junction contained 7 bases not matched to a gene. CDR3 protein: CASSIGTGREKLFF. The CDR3 DNA follows: TGTGCCAGCAGCATAGGGACAGGACGAGAAAAACTGTTTTTT.

The table lists this clone with a few counts. The germline gene is not matched at one end of the junction; a read error may be the cause. The chain employs TRBV7-3 and TRBJ1-1, with 7 bases identical to TRBD1. Germline CDR1 is SGHTA and CDR2 is FQGTGA. The CDR3 loop spans 13 amino acids. CDR3 amino acids: CASSLTRGEGQTF. The CDR3 DNA reads as TGTGCCAGCAGCTTAACCAGGGGAGAGGGACAGACCTTT.

The CDR3 loop is CASKMTGGESTEAFF. Written as DNA, the CDR3 is TGTGCCAGCAAGATGACAGGGGGCGAAAGTACTGAAGCTTTCTTT. The genes are TRBV7-3 and TRBJ1-1, with TRBD1 identical over 10 bases. This CDR3 region has 15 residues. Losses at the gene ends were 7 bases for V and 5 bases for J; bases not matched to a gene: 10. Per germline, CDR1 SGHTA and CDR2 FQGTGA. The entire variable domain, with the rest obtained from reference TRBV7-3 and TRBJ1-1, is as follows: GAGVSQTPSNKVTEKGKYVELRCDPISGHTALYWYRQSLGQGPEFLIYFQGTGAADDSGLPNDRFFAVRPEGSVSTLKIQRTERGDSAVYLCASKMTGGESTEAFFGQGTRLTVV.

The chain employs TRBV19 and TRBJ1-3; 9 nucleotides align to TRBD1. After removal of 2 bases from V and 2 bases from J, the junction contained 7 bases not matched to a gene. The germline V gene encodes CDR1 LNHDA and CDR2 SQIVND (reference sequence). The CDR3 extends over 17 amino acids. Here the CDR3 DNA reads TGTGCCAGTAGTATATCCCCGGGACAGGGAGCTGGAAACACCATATATTTT. This encodes CASSISPGQGAGNTIYF.